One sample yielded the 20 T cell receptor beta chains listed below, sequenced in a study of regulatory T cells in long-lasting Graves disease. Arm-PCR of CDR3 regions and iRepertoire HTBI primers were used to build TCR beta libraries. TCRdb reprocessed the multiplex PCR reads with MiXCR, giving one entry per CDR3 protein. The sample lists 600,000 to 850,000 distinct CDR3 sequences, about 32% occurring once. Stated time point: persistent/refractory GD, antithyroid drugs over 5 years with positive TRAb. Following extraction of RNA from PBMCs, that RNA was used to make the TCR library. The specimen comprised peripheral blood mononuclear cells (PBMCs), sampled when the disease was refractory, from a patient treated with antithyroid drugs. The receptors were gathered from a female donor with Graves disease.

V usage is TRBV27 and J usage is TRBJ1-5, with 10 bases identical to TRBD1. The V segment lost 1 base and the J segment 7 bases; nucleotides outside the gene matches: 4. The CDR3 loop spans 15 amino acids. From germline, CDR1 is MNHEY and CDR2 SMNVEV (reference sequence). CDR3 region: CASSLFGQGVQPQHF. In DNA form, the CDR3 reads TGTGCCAGCAGTTTATTTGGACAGGGGGTCCAGCCCCAGCATTTT.

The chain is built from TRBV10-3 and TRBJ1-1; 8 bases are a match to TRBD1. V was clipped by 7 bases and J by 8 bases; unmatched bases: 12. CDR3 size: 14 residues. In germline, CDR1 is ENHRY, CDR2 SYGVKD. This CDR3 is CAINKQGVGVEAFF. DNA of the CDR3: TGTGCCATCAACAAACAGGGGGTTGGAGTGGAAGCTTTCTTT.

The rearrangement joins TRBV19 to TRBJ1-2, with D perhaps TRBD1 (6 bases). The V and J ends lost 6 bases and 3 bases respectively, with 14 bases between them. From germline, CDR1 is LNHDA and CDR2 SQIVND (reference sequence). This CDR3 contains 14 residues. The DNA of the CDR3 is TGTGCCAGTAGAACTTACAGGGACGACTATGGCTACACCTTC. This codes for CASRTYRDDYGYTF.

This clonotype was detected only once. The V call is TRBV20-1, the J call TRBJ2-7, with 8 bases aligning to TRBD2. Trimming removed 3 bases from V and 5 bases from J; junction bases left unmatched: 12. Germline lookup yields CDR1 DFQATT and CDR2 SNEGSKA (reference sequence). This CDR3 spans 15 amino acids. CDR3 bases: TGCAGTGCTAGCGATTGGCGGGAGGTAATTAACGAGCAGTACTTC. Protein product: CSASDWREVINEQYF.

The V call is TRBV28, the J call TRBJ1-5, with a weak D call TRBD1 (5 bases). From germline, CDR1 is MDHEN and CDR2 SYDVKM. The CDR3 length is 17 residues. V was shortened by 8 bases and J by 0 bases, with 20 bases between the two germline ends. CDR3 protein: CASRTLGLTDSNQPQHF. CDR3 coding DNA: TGTGCCAGCCGAACCCTAGGGTTGACAGATAGCAATCAGCCCCAGCATTTT.

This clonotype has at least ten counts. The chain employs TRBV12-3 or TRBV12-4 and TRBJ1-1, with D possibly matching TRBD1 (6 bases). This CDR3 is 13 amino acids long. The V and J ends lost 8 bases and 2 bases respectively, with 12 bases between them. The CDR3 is CASVDRPNTEAFF. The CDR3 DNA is TGTGCCAGCGTGGACAGACCTAACACTGAAGCTTTCTTT.

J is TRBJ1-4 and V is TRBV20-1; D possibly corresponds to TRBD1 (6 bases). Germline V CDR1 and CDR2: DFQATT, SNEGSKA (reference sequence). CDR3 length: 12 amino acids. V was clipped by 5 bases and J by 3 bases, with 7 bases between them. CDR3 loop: CSAGTPNEKLFF. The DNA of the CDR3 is TGCAGTGCTGGGACACCTAATGAAAAACTGTTTTTT.

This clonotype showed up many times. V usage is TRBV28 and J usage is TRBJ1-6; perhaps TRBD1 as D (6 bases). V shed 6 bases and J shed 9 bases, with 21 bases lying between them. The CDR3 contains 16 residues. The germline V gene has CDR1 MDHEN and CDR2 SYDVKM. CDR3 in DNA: TGTGCCAGCAGCCCCCTGATTGGTCAGGGGACTTCACCCCTCCACTTT. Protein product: CASSPLIGQGTSPLHF.

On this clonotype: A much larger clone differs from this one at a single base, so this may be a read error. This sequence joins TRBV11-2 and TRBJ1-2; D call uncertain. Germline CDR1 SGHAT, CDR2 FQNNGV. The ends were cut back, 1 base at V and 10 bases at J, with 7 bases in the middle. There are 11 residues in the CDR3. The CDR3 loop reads CASSLAGFYTF. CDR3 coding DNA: TGTGCCAGCAGCTTAGCTGGCTTCTACACCTTC.

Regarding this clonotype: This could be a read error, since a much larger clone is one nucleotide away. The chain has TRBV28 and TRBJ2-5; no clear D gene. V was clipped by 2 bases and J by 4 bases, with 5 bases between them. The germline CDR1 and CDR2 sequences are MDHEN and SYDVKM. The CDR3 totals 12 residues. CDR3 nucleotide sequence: TGTGCCAGCAGTTTACCCCCAGAGACCCAGTACTTC. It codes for CASSLPPETQYF.

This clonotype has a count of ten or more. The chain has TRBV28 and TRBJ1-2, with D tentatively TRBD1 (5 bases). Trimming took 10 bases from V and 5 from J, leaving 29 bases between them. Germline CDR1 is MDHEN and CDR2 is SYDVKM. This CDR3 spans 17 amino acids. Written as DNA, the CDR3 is TGTGCCACCACCCCCCCGGGAGAGGGGAACTTTGGGTATGGCTACACCTTC. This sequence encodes CATTPPGEGNFGYGYTF.

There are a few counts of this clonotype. CDR3 region: CASSLGSAGTYEQYF. The CDR3 DNA follows: TGTGCCAGCAGCCTAGGATCTGCAGGAACCTACGAGCAGTACTTC. The J gene is TRBJ2-7, the V gene TRBV7-2; no clear D gene. V lost 5 bases and J 2 bases, leaving 16 bases between the germline ends. Germline CDR1 and CDR2: SGHTA and FQGNSA. The CDR3 runs 15 residues.

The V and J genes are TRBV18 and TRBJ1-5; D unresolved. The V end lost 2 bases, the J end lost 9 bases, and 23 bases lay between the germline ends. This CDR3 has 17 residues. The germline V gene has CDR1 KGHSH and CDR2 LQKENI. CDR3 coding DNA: TGTGCCAGCTCACCAACTTCGGGCCGCTTACTCATCTCGCCCCAGCATTTT. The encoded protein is CASSPTSGRLLISPQHF.

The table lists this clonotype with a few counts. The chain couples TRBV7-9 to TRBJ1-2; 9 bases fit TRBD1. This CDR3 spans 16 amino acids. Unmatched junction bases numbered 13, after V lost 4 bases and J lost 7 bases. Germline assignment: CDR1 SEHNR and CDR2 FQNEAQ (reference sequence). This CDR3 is CASSSAGTGITGGYTF. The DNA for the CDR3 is TGTGCCAGCAGCTCGGCCGGGACAGGGATCACGGGTGGCTACACCTTC. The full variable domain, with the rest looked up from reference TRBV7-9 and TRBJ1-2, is DTGVSQNPRHKITKRGQNVTFRCDPISEHNRLYWYRQTLGQGPEFLTYFQNEAQLEKSRLLSDRFSAERPKGSFSTLEIQRTEQGDSAMYLCASSSAGTGITGGYTFGSGTRLTVV.

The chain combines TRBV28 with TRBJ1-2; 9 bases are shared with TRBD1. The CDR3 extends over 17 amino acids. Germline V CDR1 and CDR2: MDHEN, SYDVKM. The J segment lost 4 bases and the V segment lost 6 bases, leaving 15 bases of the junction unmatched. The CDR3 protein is CASSPTSTRDRAYGYTF. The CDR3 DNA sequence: TGTGCCAGCAGCCCGACTAGCACCCGGGACAGGGCCTATGGCTACACCTTC.

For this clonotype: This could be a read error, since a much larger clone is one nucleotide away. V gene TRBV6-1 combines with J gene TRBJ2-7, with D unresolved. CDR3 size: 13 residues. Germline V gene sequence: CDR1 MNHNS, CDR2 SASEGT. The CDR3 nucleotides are TGTGCCGGCAGTGAGACTGGTTCATACGAGCAGTACTTC. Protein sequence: CAGSETGSYEQYF.

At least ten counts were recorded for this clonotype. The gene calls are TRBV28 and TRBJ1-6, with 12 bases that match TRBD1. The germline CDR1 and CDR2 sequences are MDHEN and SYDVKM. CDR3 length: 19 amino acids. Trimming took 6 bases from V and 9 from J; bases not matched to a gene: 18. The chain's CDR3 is CASRGTGTGGWGFSSPLHF. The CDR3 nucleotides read TGTGCCAGCAGGGGCACCGGGACAGGGGGCTGGGGCTTTAGTTCACCCCTCCACTTT.

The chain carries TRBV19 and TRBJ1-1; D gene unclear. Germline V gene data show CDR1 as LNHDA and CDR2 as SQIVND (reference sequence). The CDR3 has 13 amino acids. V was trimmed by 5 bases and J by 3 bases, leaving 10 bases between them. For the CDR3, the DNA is TGTGCCAGTAGTTTCGAATGGGACACTGAAGCTTTCTTT. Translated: CASSFEWDTEAFF.

Here the CDR3 reads CAIRGLAGDTGELFF. CDR3 coding DNA: TGTGCCATCAGAGGTCTAGCGGGGGACACCGGGGAGCTGTTTTTT. The V call is TRBV10-3, the J call TRBJ2-2, with TRBD2 identical over 10 bases. CDR1 and CDR2 (germline): ENHRY, SYGVKD. This CDR3 is built from 15 residues. The trim removed 6 bases at V and 3 bases at J, leaving 4 bases unmatched.

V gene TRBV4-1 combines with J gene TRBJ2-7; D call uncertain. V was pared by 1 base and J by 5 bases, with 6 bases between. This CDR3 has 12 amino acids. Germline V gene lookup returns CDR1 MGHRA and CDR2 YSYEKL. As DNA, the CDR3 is TGCGCCAGCAGCCAAGGCAGCAACGAGCAGTACTTC. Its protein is CASSQGSNEQYF.